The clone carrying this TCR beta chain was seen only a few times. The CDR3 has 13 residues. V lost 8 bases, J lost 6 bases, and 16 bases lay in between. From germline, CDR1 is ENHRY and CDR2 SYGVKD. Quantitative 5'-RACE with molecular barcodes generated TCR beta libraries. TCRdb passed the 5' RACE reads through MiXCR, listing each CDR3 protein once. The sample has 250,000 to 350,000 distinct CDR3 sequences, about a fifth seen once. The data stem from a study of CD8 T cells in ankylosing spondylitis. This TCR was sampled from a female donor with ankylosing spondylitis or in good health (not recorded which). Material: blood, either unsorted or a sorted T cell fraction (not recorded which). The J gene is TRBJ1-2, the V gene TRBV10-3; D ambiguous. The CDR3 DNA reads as TGTGCCATCCGAAGCGCCGGGAATGATGGCTACACCTTC. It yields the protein CAIRSAGNDGYTF.